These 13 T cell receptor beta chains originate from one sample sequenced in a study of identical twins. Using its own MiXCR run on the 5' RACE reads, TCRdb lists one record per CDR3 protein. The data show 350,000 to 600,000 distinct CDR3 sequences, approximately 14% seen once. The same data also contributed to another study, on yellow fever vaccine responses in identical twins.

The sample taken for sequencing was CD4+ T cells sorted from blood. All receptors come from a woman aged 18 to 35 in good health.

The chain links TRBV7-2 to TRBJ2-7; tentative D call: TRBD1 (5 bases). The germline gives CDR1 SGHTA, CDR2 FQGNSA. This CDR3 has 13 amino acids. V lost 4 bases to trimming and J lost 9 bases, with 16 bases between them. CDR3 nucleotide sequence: TGTGCCAGCAGCTCCCAAGGACAACAAGTGCAGTACTTC. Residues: CASSSQGQQVQYF. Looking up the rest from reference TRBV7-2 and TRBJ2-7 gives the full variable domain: GAGVSQSPSNKVTEKGKDVELRCDPISGHTALYWYRQSLGQGLEFLIYFQGNSAPDKSGLPSDRFSAERTGGSVSTLTIQRTQQEDSAVYLCASSSQGQQVQYFGPGTRLTVT.

Written as DNA, the CDR3 is TGTGCCAGCACCCGGACTAGCGGGGGGGTTGGTCAAGAGACCCAGTACTTC. It codes for CASTRTSGGVGQETQYF. The chain employs TRBV7-8 and TRBJ2-5; TRBD2 matches at 15 bases. The germline V gene encodes CDR1 SGHVS and CDR2 FQNEAQ. The ends lost 7 bases at V and 2 bases at J; junction bases unmatched: 8. This CDR3 spans 17 amino acids.

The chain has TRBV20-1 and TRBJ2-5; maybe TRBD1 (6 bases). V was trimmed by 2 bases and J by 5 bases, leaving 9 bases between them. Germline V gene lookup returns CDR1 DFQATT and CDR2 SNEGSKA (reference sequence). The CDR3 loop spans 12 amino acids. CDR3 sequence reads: CSARQGMETQYF. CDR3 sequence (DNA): TGCAGTGCTAGACAGGGGATGGAGACCCAGTACTTC.

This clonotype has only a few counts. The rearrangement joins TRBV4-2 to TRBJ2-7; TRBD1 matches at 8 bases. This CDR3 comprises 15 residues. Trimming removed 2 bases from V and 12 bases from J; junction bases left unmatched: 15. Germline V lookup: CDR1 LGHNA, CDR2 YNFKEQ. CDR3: CASSQPSKDRVKLYF. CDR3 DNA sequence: TGTGCCAGCAGCCAACCCAGCAAGGACAGGGTTAAGCTGTACTTC.

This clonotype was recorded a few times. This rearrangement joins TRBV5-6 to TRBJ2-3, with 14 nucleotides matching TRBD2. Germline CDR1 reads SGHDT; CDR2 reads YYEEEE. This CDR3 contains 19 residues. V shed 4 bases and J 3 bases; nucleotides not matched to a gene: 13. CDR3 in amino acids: CASSPAPGTSGGYTDTQYF. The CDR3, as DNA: TGTGCCAGCAGCCCGGCTCCCGGGACTAGCGGGGGTTATACAGATACGCAGTATTTT.

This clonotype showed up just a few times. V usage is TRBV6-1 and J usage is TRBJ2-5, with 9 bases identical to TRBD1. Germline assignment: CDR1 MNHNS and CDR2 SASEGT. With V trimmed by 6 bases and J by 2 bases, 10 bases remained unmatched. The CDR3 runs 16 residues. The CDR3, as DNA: TGTGCCAGCAGCCTCCTGGGGACAGGGACTCAAGAGACCCAGTACTTC. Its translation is CASSLLGTGTQETQYF.

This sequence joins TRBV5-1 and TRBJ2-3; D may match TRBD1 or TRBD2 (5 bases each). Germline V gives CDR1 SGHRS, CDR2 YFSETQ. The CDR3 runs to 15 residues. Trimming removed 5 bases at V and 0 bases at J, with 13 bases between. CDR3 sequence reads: CASSQGARSTDTQYF. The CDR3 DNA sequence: TGCGCCAGCAGTCAGGGAGCCAGAAGCACAGATACGCAGTATTTT.

Here the CDR3 DNA reads TGTGCCAGCAGGAAACAAGAACCGGGAACTAATGAAAAACTGTTTTTT. Translated: CASRKQEPGTNEKLFF. V is TRBV2 and J is TRBJ1-4; D call uncertain. Germline CDR1 reads SNHLY; CDR2 reads FYNNEI. V was shortened by 6 bases and J by 1 base, with 15 bases between the two germline ends. CDR3 length: 16 residues.

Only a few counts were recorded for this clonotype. The CDR3 DNA reads as TGTGCCAGCAGTGGAGAAAGCGGGGGAGCCCGCAATGAGCAGTTCTTC. Amino acid sequence: CASSGESGGARNEQFF. This sequence joins TRBV6-1 and TRBJ2-1; 8 bases align to TRBD2. The J segment lost 6 bases and the V segment lost 4 bases, leaving 11 bases of the junction unmatched. Germline V gene lookup returns CDR1 MNHNS and CDR2 SASEGT. CDR3 length: 16 amino acids.

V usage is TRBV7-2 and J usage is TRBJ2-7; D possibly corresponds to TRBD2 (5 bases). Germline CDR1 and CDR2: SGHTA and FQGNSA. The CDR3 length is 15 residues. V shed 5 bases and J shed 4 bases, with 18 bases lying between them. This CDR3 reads CASSPYRGSEYEQYF. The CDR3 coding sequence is TGTGCCAGCAGCCCATACCGGGGATCGGAATACGAGCAGTACTTC.

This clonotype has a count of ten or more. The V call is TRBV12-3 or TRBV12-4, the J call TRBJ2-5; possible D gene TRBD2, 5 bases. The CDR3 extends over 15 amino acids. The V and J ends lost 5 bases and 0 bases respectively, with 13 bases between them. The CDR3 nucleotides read TGTGCCAGCAGTCGAAGACCGACTAACCAAGAGACCCAGTACTTC. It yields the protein CASSRRPTNQETQYF.

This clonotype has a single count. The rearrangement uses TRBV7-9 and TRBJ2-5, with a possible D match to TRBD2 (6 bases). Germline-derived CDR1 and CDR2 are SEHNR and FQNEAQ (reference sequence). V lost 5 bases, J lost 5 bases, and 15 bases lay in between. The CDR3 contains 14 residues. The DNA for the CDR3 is TGTGCCAGCAGCCTTCTGGGGGGTAGTGAGACCCAGTACTTC. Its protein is CASSLLGGSETQYF.

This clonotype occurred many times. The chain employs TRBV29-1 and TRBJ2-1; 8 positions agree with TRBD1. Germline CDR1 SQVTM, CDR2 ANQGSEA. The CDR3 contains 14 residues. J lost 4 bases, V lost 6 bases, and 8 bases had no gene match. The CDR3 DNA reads TGCAGCGTCGACAGGGGTAGAGGGTACAATGAGCAGTTCTTC. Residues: CSVDRGRGYNEQFF.